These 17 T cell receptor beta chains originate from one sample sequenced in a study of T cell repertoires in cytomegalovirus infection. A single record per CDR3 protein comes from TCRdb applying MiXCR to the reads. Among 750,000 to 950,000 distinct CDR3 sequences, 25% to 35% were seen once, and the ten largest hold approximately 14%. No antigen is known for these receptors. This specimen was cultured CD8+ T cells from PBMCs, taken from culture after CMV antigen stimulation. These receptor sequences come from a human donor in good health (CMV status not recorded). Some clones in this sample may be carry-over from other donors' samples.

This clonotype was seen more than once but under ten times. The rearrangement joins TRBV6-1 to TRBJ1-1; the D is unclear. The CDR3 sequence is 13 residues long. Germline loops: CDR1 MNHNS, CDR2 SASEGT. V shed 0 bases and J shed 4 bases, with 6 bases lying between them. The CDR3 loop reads CASSEAAGTEAFF. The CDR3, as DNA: TGTGCCAGCAGTGAAGCGGCGGGCACTGAAGCTTTCTTT.

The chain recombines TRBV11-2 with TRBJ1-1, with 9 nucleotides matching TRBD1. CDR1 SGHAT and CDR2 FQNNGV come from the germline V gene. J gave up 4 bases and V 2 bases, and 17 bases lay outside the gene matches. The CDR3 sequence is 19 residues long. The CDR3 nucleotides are TGTGCCAGCAGCTTATGGTACGTCCCGGGACAGGGATTGAGCACTGAAGCTTTCTTT. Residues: CASSLWYVPGQGLSTEAFF.

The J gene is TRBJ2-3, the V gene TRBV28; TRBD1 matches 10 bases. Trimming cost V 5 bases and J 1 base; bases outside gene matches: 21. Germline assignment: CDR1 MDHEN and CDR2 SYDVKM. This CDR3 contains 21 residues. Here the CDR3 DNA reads TGTGCCAGCAGTCCCGAATTACTTCTTGGGACAGGGGATGATGGCACAGATACGCAGTATTTT. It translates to CASSPELLLGTGDDGTDTQYF.

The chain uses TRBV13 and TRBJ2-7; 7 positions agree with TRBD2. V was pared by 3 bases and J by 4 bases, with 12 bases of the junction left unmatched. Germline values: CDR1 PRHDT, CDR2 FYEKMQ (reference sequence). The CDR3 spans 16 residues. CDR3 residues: CASSFPRGEGSYEQYF. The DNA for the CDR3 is TGTGCCAGCAGCTTTCCCCGGGGGGAAGGGTCGTACGAGCAGTACTTC.

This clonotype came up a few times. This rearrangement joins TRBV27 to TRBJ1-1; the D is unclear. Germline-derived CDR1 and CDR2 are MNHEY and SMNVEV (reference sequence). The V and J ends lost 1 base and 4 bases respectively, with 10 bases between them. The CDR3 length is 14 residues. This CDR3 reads CASSLLGFPTEAFF. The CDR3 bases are TGTGCCAGCAGTTTATTAGGGTTCCCCACTGAAGCTTTCTTT.

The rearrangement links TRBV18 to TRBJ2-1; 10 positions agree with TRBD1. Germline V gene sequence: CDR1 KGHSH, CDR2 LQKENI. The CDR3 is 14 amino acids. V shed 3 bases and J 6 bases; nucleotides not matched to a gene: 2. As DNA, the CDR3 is TGTGCCAGCTCACCGGGACAGGGGTCCAATGAGCAGTTCTTC. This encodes CASSPGQGSNEQFF.

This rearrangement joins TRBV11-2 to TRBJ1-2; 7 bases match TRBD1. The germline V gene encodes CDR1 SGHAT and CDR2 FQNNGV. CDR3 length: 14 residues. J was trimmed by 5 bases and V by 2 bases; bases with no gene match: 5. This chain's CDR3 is CASSLPGRGYGYTF. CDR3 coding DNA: TGTGCCAGCAGCTTACCCGGCAGGGGGTATGGCTACACCTTC.

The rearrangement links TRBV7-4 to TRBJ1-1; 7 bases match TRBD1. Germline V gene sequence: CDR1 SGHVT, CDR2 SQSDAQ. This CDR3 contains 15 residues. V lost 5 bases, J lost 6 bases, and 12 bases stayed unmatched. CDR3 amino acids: CASSGRQGDGSEAFF. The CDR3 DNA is TGTGCCAGCAGCGGACGACAGGGAGACGGTTCTGAAGCTTTCTTT.

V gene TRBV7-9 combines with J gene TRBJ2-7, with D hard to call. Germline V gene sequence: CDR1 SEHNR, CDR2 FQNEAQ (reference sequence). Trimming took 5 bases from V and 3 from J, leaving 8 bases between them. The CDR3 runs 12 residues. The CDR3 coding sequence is TGTGCCAGCAGCCCCGGATACTACGAGCAGTACTTC. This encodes CASSPGYYEQYF.

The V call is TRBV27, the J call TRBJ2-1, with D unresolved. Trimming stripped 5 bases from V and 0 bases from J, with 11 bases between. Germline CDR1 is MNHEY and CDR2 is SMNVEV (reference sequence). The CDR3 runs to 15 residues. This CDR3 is CASSPVLSSYNEQFF. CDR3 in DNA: TGTGCCAGCAGTCCAGTTCTGAGCTCCTACAATGAGCAGTTCTTC.

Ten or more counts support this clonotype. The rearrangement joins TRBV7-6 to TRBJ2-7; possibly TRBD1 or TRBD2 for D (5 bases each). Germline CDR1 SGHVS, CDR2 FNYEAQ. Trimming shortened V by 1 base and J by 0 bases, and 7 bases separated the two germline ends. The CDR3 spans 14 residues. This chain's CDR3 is CASSLGDDSYEQYF. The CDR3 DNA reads TGTGCCAGCAGCTTAGGGGACGACTCCTACGAGCAGTACTTC.

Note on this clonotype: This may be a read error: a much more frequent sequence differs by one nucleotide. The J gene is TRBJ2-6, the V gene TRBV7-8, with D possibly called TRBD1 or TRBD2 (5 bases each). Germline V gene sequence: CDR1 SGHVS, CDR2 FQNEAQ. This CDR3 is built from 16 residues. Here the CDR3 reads CANSSWDPAGANVLTF. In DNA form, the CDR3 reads TGTGCCAACAGCTCCTGGGACCCCGCGGGGGCCAACGTCCTGACTTTC.

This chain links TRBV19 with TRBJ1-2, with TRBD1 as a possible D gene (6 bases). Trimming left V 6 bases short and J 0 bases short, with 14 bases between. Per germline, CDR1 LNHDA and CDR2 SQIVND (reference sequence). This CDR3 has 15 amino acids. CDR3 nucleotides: TGTGCCAGTAGACCGGGGACAACCGCTAACTATGGCTACACCTTC. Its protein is CASRPGTTANYGYTF. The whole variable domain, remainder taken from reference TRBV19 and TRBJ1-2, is DGGITQSPKYLFRKEGQNVTLSCEQNLNHDAMYWYRQDPGQGLRLIYYSQIVNDFQKGDIAEGYSVSREKKESFPLTVTSAQKNPTAFYLCASRPGTTANYGYTFGSGTRLTVV.

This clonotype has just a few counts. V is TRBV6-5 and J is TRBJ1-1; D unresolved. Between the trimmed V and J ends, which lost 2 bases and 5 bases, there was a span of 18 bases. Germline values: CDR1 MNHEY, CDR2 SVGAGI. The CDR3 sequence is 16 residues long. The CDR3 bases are TGTGCCAGCAGTTACGGAGGGAGTGGGAGGAGTACTGAAGCTTTCTTT. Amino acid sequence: CASSYGGSGRSTEAFF.

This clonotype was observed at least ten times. This CDR3 is CASRTGLEQYF. The CDR3 DNA follows: TGCGCCAGCAGAACAGGGCTCGAGCAGTACTTC. The rearrangement links TRBV5-1 to TRBJ2-7; perhaps TRBD1 as D (6 bases). Per germline, CDR1 SGHRS and CDR2 YFSETQ. The CDR3 consists of 11 residues. Trimming took 5 bases from V and 6 from J, leaving 9 bases between them. Together with reference TRBV5-1 and TRBJ2-7, the CDR3 gives the full variable domain: KAGVTQTPRYLIKTRGQQVTLSCSPISGHRSVSWYQQTPGQGLQFLFEYFSETQRNKGNFPGRFSGRQFSNSRSEMNVSTLELGDSALYLCASRTGLEQYFGPGTRLTVT.

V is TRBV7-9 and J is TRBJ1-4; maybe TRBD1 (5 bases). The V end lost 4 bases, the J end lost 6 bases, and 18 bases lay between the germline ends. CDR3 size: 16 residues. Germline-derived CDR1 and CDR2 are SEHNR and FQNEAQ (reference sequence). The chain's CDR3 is CASSSFEGLKDEKLFF. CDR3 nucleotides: TGTGCCAGCAGCTCCTTTGAGGGGCTTAAGGATGAAAAACTGTTTTTT.

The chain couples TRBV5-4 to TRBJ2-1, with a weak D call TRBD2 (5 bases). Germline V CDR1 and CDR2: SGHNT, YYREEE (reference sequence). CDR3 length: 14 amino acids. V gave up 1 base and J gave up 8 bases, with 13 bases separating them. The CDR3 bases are TGTGCCAGCAGCTTGAGGCTAGCCAGCGATGAGCAGTTCTTC. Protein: CASSLRLASDEQFF. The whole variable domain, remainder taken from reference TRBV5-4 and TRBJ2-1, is ETGVTQSPTHLIKTRGQQVTLRCSSQSGHNTVSWYQQALGQGPQFIFQYYREEENGRGNFPPRFSGLQFPNYSSELNVNALELDDSALYLCASSLRLASDEQFFGPGTRLTVL.